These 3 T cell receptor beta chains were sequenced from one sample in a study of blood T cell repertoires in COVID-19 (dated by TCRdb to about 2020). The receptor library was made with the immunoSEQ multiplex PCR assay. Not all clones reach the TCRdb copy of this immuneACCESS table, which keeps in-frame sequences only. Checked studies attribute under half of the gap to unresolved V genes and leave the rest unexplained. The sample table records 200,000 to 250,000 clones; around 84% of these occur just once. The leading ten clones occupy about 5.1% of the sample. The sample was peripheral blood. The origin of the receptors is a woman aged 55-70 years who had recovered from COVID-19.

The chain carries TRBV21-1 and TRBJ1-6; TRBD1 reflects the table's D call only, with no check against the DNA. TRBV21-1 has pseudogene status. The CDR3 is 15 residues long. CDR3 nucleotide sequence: TGTGCCAGCAGCTCCCAGGGTGACTATAATTCACCCCTCCACTTT. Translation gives CASSSQGDYNSPLHF.

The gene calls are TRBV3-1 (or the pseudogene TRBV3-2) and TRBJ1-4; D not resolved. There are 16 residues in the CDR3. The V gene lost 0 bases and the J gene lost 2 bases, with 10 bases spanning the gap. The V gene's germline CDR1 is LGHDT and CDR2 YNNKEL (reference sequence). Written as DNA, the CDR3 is TGTGCCAGCAGCCAAGATCTGGGGAGGACTAATGAAAAACTGTTTTTT. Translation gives CASSQDLGRTNEKLFF.

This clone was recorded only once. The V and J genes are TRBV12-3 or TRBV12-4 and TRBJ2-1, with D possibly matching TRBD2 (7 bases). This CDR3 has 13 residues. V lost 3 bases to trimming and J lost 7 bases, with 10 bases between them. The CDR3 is CASSLGGRNEQFF. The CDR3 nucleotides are TGTGCCAGCAGTTTGGGGGGGCGGAATGAGCAGTTCTTC.